This entry features one T cell receptor beta chain sequence. Time point in this sample: pretreatment peripheral blood. This record comes from a study of PD-L1 blockade in urothelial cancer. TCRdb's table, derived via immunoSEQ multiplex PCR, lists solely in-frame clones and lacks some. Altogether some 89,000 clones are present, over 75% being singletons, with the ten largest covering roughly an eighth. Germline V gene data show CDR1 as SGDLS and CDR2 as YYNGEE. This CDR3 has 14 residues. The V segment lost 3 bases and the J segment 5 bases; nucleotides outside the gene matches: 6. The source is a man between 60 and 70 years old with urothelial cancer. J is TRBJ2-3 and V is TRBV9, with 7 nucleotides matching TRBD2. The sample was PBMCs, taken around atezolizumab (anti-PD-L1) treatment. CDR3 in DNA: TGTGCCAGCAGCGGGACTAGGAGTTTAGATACGCAGTATTTT. Translating it yields CASSGTRSLDTQYF. Variable domain in full (rest from reference TRBV9 and TRBJ2-3): DSGVTQTPKHLITATGQRVTLRCSPRSGDLSVYWYQQSLDQGLQFLIQYYNGEERAKGNILERFSAQQFPDLHSELNLSSLELGDSALYFCASSGTRSLDTQYFGPGTRLTVL.